This paragraph reports one TCR beta chain. The data originate from a study of technical replicates of blood from a handful of donors. Using immunoSEQ multiplex PCR, the repertoire was profiled, and TCRdb retains in-frame clones only, with some absent. The sample consists of roughly 90,000 clones, 90% to 97% of them appearing once. V lost 4 bases to trimming and J lost 5 bases; unmatched junction nucleotides: 9. The germline V gene has CDR1 SGHRS and CDR2 YFSETQ. The CDR3 contains 14 residues. The sequence was obtained from a human donor in good health. J is TRBJ2-7 and V is TRBV5-1; 7 positions agree with TRBD1. Sample: T cells isolated from PBMCs. CDR3 region: CASSPTGNLNEQYF. CDR3 nucleotides: TGCGCCAGCAGCCCGACAGGGAACCTTAACGAGCAGTACTTC.